These T cell receptor beta chains were read from a single sample in a study of T cells in Graves' hyperthyroidism and ophthalmopathy. TCRdb analysed the multiplex PCR reads with MiXCR anew, one entry per CDR3 protein. The sample comprises about 610,000 distinct CDR3 sequences, roughly 14% of which are singletons, and approximately 4.3% rests with the top ten. Material: blood. These receptors were obtained from a woman aged 40 to 49 with Graves' ophthalmopathy. Each CDR3 is given with its conserved first and last residue. D genes are given only for firm matches. Clone size is stated in some rows and not others, as once, few, many or a class when expanded.

d_call,j_call,v_call,clone_size,cdr3_nt,cdr3_aa
.,TRBJ1-2,TRBV20-1,many,TGCAGTGCTGGGACCCCCTATGGCTACACCTTC,CSAGTPYGYTF
.,TRBJ1-1,TRBV12-3/TRBV12-4,.,TGTGCCAGCAGCCCGGTAGGGGCCAGGAACACTGAAGCTTTCTTT,CASSPVGARNTEAFF
TRBD1,TRBJ2-2,TRBV30,many,TGTGCCTGGAGTACTGGACAGGGGGCGACCGGGGAGCTGTTTTTT,CAWSTGQGATGELFF
.,TRBJ2-7,TRBV12-3/TRBV12-4,few,TGTGCCAGCAGTCCCAGGGCCGGCGAGCAGTACTTC,CASSPRAGEQYF
.,TRBJ2-5,TRBV5-5,.,TGTGCCAGCAGCTTGCAACAGCTCGCTGAGACCCAGTACTTC,CASSLQQLAETQYF
.,TRBJ2-7,TRBV20-1,many,TGCAGTGCTGAGCAATATGGGGGCTCCTACGAGCAGTACTTC,CSAEQYGGSYEQYF
.,TRBJ2-7,TRBV4-3,.,TGCGCCAGCAGCCAAGATCCAACAGGATGGTACGAGCAGTACTTC,CASSQDPTGWYEQYF
TRBD1,TRBJ1-2,TRBV3-1,.,TGTGCCAGCAGCCAAGATCGTTCAGGGACAGGGGTTTCCTATGGCTACACCTTC,CASSQDRSGTGVSYGYTF
TRBD1,TRBJ1-2,TRBV28,many,TGTGCCAGCAGTTTCCCGACAGGGCTCTATGGCTACACCTTC,CASSFPTGLYGYTF
.,TRBJ2-7,TRBV2,.,TGTGCCAGCAGTGGGGGAGAAGGTGACGAGCAGTACTTC,CASSGGEGDEQYF
.,TRBJ2-2,TRBV9,few,TGTGCCAGCAGCGTAGTGGACACCTACACCGGGGAGCTGTTTTTT,CASSVVDTYTGELFF
TRBD1,TRBJ1-2,TRBV29-1,many,TGCAGCGTTCCCGGTGGGGGACAGGGGTTCTATGGCTACACCTTC,CSVPGGGQGFYGYTF
TRBD2,TRBJ2-5,TRBV6-1,many,TGTGCCAGCATGATGGCCCTTCTCTGGACTAGCGGGAGACGGGAGACCCAGTACTTC,CASMMALLWTSGRRETQYF
.,TRBJ2-7,TRBV19,.,TGTGCCAGTAAGGGTCCAGGGGACGGAGAGCAGTACTTC,CASKGPGDGEQYF
.,TRBJ1-2,TRBV28,many,TGTGCCAGCAGTTCAGAGAGGGGGTGGGCCTATGGCTACACCTTC,CASSSERGWAYGYTF
TRBD1,TRBJ1-2,TRBV20-1,many,TGCAGTGCTAGGACAGGGGGAGCGGGCTATGGCTACACCTTC,CSARTGGAGYGYTF
.,TRBJ2-6,TRBV28,few,TGTGCCAGCATTAGGTCTGGGGCCAACGTCCTGACTTTC,CASIRSGANVLTF
.,TRBJ1-1,TRBV6-1,many,TGTGCCAGCAGAAGCGGCCCGGGAGGGCCTGAAGCTTTCTTT,CASRSGPGGPEAFF
.,TRBJ1-3,TRBV11-2,many,TGTGCCAGCAGCTTAGAGCAAGGGAACACCATATATTTT,CASSLEQGNTIYF
.,TRBJ2-7,TRBV7-6,many,TGTGCCAGCAGCACCACAGGGGACTCCCCTACCTACGAGCAGTACTTC,CASSTTGDSPTYEQYF
TRBD2,TRBJ2-7,TRBV7-9,.,TGTGCCAGCAGCTTCGCTGCTAGCGGGAGCTACGAGCAGTACTTC,CASSFAASGSYEQYF
.,TRBJ1-3,TRBV7-2,many,TGTGCCAGCAGCCAAGGACGGACCTCTGGAAACACCATATATTTT,CASSQGRTSGNTIYF
.,TRBJ2-7,TRBV2,many,TGTGCCAGCAGTGACACAGGCAGGGCCTACGAGCAGTACTTC,CASSDTGRAYEQYF
.,TRBJ1-1,TRBV27,once,TGTGCCACTCGAGACCAGGCTGAAGCTTTCTTT,CATRDQAEAFF